These 14 T cell receptor beta chains share one sample of origin, sequenced in a study of blood T cell repertoires in COVID-19. Profiled with immunoSEQ multiplex PCR; TCRdb holds only in-frame clones, not every one. Seen here are around 94,000 clones, approximately 80% observed once, and the top ten hold roughly 4.1%. Sample: peripheral blood. The source of these receptors is a human donor in a cohort sampled during active COVID-19.

The CDR3: CASSPNREGGYTF. CDR3 in DNA: TGTGCCAGTAGTCCGAACAGGGAGGGTGGCTACACCTTC. The chain is built from TRBV19 and TRBJ1-2; weak D call: TRBD1 (6 bases). The V and J ends lost 5 bases and 7 bases respectively, with 14 bases between them. The CDR3 is made up of 13 amino acids. Germline CDR1 and CDR2: LNHDA and SQIVND (reference sequence).

The V and J genes are TRBV2 and TRBJ1-2; TRBD1 is a possible D gene (6 bases). V was pared by 8 bases and J by 8 bases, with 15 bases between. The CDR3 runs to 12 residues. The germline gives CDR1 SNHLY, CDR2 FYNNEI. The CDR3 DNA sequence: TGTGCCAGCTTACGAAACAGGGCCGGCTACACCTTC. As protein: CASLRNRAGYTF.

CDR3 protein: CASSHPGDTQAYEQYF. CDR3 sequence (DNA): TGTGCCAGCAGCCACCCTGGGGACACCCAAGCCTACGAGCAGTACTTC. The genes are TRBV5-6 and TRBJ2-7; tentatively, D is TRBD1 (6 bases). The CDR3 is 16 residues long. In germline, CDR1 is SGHDT, CDR2 YYEEEE. The ends were cut back, 4 bases at V and 2 bases at J, with 19 bases in the middle.

The rearrangement links TRBV18 to TRBJ1-6; 8 bases agree with TRBD1. The CDR3 length is 15 residues. V shed 4 bases and J 3 bases; nucleotides not matched to a gene: 2. Germline CDR1 KGHSH, CDR2 LQKENI. The DNA of the CDR3 is TGTGCCAGCTCACAACAGGGGGACTATAATTCACCCCTCCACTTT. Translation gives CASSQQGDYNSPLHF.

This clone was seen repeatedly, ten times or more. The chain recombines TRBV7-3 with TRBJ2-7; no definite D call. In germline, CDR1 is SGHTA, CDR2 FQGTGA. This CDR3 contains 13 residues. The germline V and J ends were trimmed by 5 bases and 2 bases, with 10 bases remaining between them. In DNA, the CDR3 is TGTGCCAGCAGCCTCGACTCTCCCTACGAGCAGTACTTC. Its protein is CASSLDSPYEQYF.

The CDR3 reads CASSLLALSTDTQYF. The DNA for the CDR3 is TGTGCCAGCAGTCTACTAGCGTTAAGCACAGATACGCAGTATTTT. The V call is TRBV2, the J call TRBJ2-3; 7 nucleotides line up with TRBD2. Germline V gene data show CDR1 as SNHLY and CDR2 as FYNNEI. This CDR3 is built from 15 residues. The trim removed 5 bases at V and 0 bases at J, leaving 5 bases unmatched.

The genes are TRBV24-1 and TRBJ2-5; 8 positions agree with TRBD1. Germline V gene lookup returns CDR1 KGHDR and CDR2 SFDVKD. The V gene end was trimmed by 2 bases and the J gene end by 1 base; junction bases not matched to a gene: 2. The CDR3 length is 15 residues. The CDR3 reads CATSDSRGRQETQYF. DNA for the CDR3: TGTGCCACCAGTGATTCCAGGGGGCGCCAAGAGACCCAGTACTTC.

The rearrangement uses TRBV28 and TRBJ1-4, with D hard to call. Germline CDR1 MDHEN, CDR2 SYDVKM. Trimming removed 6 bases at V and 4 bases at J, with 12 bases between. This CDR3 region has 14 residues. The CDR3 sequence is CASRVRRNNEKLFF. The CDR3 DNA follows: TGTGCCAGCAGAGTCCGGCGGAATAATGAAAAACTGTTTTTT.

V usage is TRBV15 and J usage is TRBJ2-1, with D uncertain. The CDR3 has 14 residues. The V and J ends lost 0 bases and 7 bases respectively, with 10 bases between them. Germline lookup yields CDR1 LNHNV and CDR2 YYDKDF (reference sequence). This chain's CDR3 is CATSRDRFGNEQFF. The CDR3 region has the DNA TGTGCCACCAGCAGAGATCGATTCGGGAATGAGCAGTTCTTC.

The CDR3 is CSASYQEGFYEQYF. CDR3 coding DNA: TGCAGTGCTAGTTACCAGGAAGGATTCTACGAGCAGTACTTC. The chain couples TRBV20-1 to TRBJ2-7; D gene ambiguous. Between the trimmed V and J ends, which lost 3 bases and 3 bases, there was a span of 15 bases. Germline lookup yields CDR1 DFQATT and CDR2 SNEGSKA (reference sequence). This CDR3 is 14 amino acids long.

V usage is TRBV7-2 and J usage is TRBJ1-2, with TRBD1 as a possible D gene (5 bases). In germline, CDR1 is SGHTA, CDR2 FQGNSA. The CDR3 loop spans 13 amino acids. V lost 5 bases to trimming and J lost 8 bases, with 15 bases between them. The chain's CDR3 is CASSRLRDGGYTF. In nucleotides, the CDR3 is TGTGCCAGCAGCCGTCTCAGGGATGGGGGCTACACCTTC.

This clone was detected only once. V and J are TRBV24-1 and TRBJ1-5; TRBD1 agrees at 9 bases. V was pared by 3 bases and J by 4 bases, with 6 bases of the junction left unmatched. Looked up from germline, CDR1 is KGHDR and CDR2 is SFDVKD. The CDR3 spans 16 residues. CDR3 protein: CATSDGTGSFNQPQHF. The CDR3 bases are TGTGCCACCAGTGATGGGACAGGGTCGTTTAATCAGCCCCAGCATTTT.

V is TRBV15 and J is TRBJ1-5; perhaps TRBD1 as D (5 bases). The length of the CDR3 is 15 residues. Trimming took off 2 bases at V and 6 bases at J, with 14 bases between the two ends. The germline V gene encodes CDR1 LNHNV and CDR2 YYDKDF (reference sequence). CDR3 in DNA: TGTGCCACCAGCAGACAGGGAATGGTAAGTCAGCCCCAGCATTTT. Translated: CATSRQGMVSQPQHF.

This clone has only a few counts. This sequence joins TRBV2 and TRBJ2-7, with D hard to call. V lost 5 bases to trimming and J lost 2 bases, with 7 bases between them. The CDR3 length is 12 residues. Germline V gene data show CDR1 as SNHLY and CDR2 as FYNNEI. CDR3 in amino acids: CASSYGPYEQYF. CDR3 in DNA: TGTGCCAGCAGTTATGGGCCCTACGAGCAGTACTTC.